This record concerns one T cell receptor (beta chain) sequence. The data stem from a study of blood T cell repertoires in COVID-19. Study-level information: Specimens from acute and convalescent COVID-19 originated in the United States, Italy and Spain.

Germline CDR1 and CDR2: ENHRY and SYGVKD. This CDR3 has 14 amino acids. Trimming removed 5 bases at V and 2 bases at J, with 9 bases between. The authors' processing: Researchers report that nucleated cell counts were estimated from reference gene primer amplification. The repertoire was sequenced with immunoSEQ multiplex PCR; TCRdb's copy has only in-frame clones and lacks some. V and J calls and clone size come straight from that table; D and trimming were deduced from the DNA. Of roughly 100,000 clones in the sample, approximately 89% are singletons; the top ten hold over 15%. The V call is TRBV10-3, the J call TRBJ2-2; D not certain. The material sequenced was peripheral blood. The sequence came from a woman over 75 in a cohort sampled during active COVID-19. CDR3 DNA sequence: TGTGCCATCAGTCGATCGGTAAACACCGGGGAGCTGTTTTTT. Protein: CAISRSVNTGELFF.